The 9 T cell receptor beta chains below come from one sample, sequenced in a study of cytomegalovirus exposure and HLA in healthy donors. Vbeta (60) and Jbeta (13) primers were used in the PCR. Assay used: immunoSEQ multiplex PCR; TCRdb lists only in-frame clones, some missing. The sample records roughly 290,000 clones, over 85% being singletons. The specimen sequenced was PBMCs. The receptor set was obtained from a woman under 30 in good health and CMV-seronegative.

The V gene is TRBV9, the J gene TRBJ1-6, with 8 bases aligning to TRBD1. The CDR3 length is 12 residues. Germline assignment: CDR1 SGDLS and CDR2 YYNGEE. V trimming: 3 bases; J trimming: 10 bases; junction bases outside the gene matches: 0. CDR3 coding DNA: TGTGCCAGCAGCGGACAGGGGTCACCCCTCCACTTT. Encoded protein: CASSGQGSPLHF.

The CDR3 nucleotides are TGTGCCAGCAGTGAAGCGCAGGGTGAGCAGTTCTTC. Encoded protein: CASSEAQGEQFF. This chain joins TRBV2 and TRBJ2-1, with D possibly TRBD1 on 5 matching bases. This CDR3 comprises 12 residues. CDR1 SNHLY and CDR2 FYNNEI come from the germline V gene. V gave up 0 bases and J gave up 9 bases, with 6 bases separating them.

CDR3: CASSSTGVIETQYF. In DNA, the CDR3 is TGTGCCAGCAGCTCTACAGGGGTGATCGAGACCCAGTACTTC. The chain has TRBV13 and TRBJ2-5, with 7 bases identical to TRBD1. CDR1 and CDR2 from the germline V gene are PRHDT and FYEKMQ (reference sequence). This CDR3 contains 14 residues. The V and J ends lost 4 bases and 5 bases, in that order; junction bases with no gene match: 7.

The rearrangement uses TRBV2 and TRBJ2-6; D possibly corresponds to TRBD1 (5 bases). The CDR3 loop spans 15 amino acids. V was clipped by 4 bases and J by 4 bases, with 11 bases between them. Germline CDR1 reads SNHLY; CDR2 reads FYNNEI. CDR3 sequence reads: CASSGSGSGANVLTF. CDR3 nucleotides: TGTGCCAGCAGTGGCTCAGGGTCCGGGGCCAACGTCCTGACTTTC.

The rearrangement uses TRBV27 and TRBJ1-5; the match to TRBD1 covers 7 bases. Trimming took 6 bases from V and 5 from J; bases not matched to a gene: 4. The CDR3 sequence is 13 residues long. Germline CDR1 MNHEY, CDR2 SMNVEV (reference sequence). The CDR3 nucleotides read TGTGCCAGCAGGTCCGACAGGGATCAGCCCCAGCATTTT. It codes for CASRSDRDQPQHF.

This clone appeared once. The rearrangement links TRBV7-8 to TRBJ2-3; possibly TRBD2 for D (6 bases). The CDR3 contains 15 residues. Trimming stripped 1 base from V and 2 bases from J, with 10 bases between. In germline, CDR1 is SGHVS, CDR2 FQNEAQ. The CDR3 bases are TGTGCCAGCAGCTTAGTGCGGGGCGACACAGATACGCAGTATTTT. This gives the protein CASSLVRGDTDTQYF.

In this sample, this clone turned up once. The chain employs TRBV11-1 and TRBJ2-1; 9 positions agree with TRBD2. This CDR3 has 15 amino acids. Trimming removed 2 bases from V and 4 bases from J; junction bases left unmatched: 3. Germline loops: CDR1 SGHAT, CDR2 FQDESV (reference sequence). The CDR3 DNA sequence: TGTGCCAGCAGCTTACAGCGGGGGGAGTACAATGAGCAGTTCTTC. This codes for CASSLQRGEYNEQFF.

The chain combines TRBV5-1 with TRBJ2-7; 7 nucleotides align to TRBD1. This CDR3 has 14 amino acids. Unmatched junction bases numbered 5, after V lost 3 bases and J lost 2 bases. Germline CDR1 SGHRS, CDR2 YFSETQ. The CDR3 bases are TGCGCCAGCAGCTCGGACAGGTTAACCTACGAGCAGTACTTC. Amino acid sequence: CASSSDRLTYEQYF.

The rearrangement uses TRBV11-3 and TRBJ2-7; tentatively, D is TRBD1 (5 bases). The V end lost 1 base, the J end lost 4 bases, and 8 bases lay between the germline ends. The germline gives CDR1 SGHNT, CDR2 YENEEA. The CDR3 extends over 13 amino acids. The CDR3 nucleotides are TGTGCCAGCAGCTTAGGGGGCGAGTACGAGCAGTACTTC. This codes for CASSLGGEYEQYF. Looking up the rest from reference TRBV11-3 and TRBJ2-7 gives the full variable domain: EAGVVQSPRYKIIEKKQPVAFWCNPISGHNTLYWYLQNLGQGPELLIRYENEEAVDDSQLPKDRFSAERLKGVDSTLKIQPAELGDSAVYLCASSLGGEYEQYFGPGTRLTVT.